This passage covers 9 T cell receptor beta chains from one sample sequenced in a study of blood T cell repertoires in COVID-19. Assay used: immunoSEQ multiplex PCR; TCRdb lists only in-frame clones, some missing. The repertoire consists of approximately 240,000 clones, with roughly four fifths occurring once and the leading ten covering 3.5% to 4.5%. Sequences were obtained from peripheral blood. The receptors were sampled from a man aged 45 to 65 with acute or convalescent COVID-19.

The J gene is TRBJ2-2, the V gene TRBV28; D is ambiguous. The V gene's germline CDR1 is MDHEN and CDR2 SYDVKM. V gave up 6 bases and J gave up 8 bases, with 7 bases separating them. This CDR3 contains 11 residues. The DNA of the CDR3 is TGTGCCAGCAGGCCCCAGGGGGAGCTGTTTTTT. Its protein product is CASRPQGELFF.

This clone occurred once. The CDR3 sequence: CASSSLNYGYTF. CDR3 sequence (DNA): TGTGCCAGCAGCTCCTTGAACTATGGCTACACCTTC. The rearrangement joins TRBV7-3 to TRBJ1-2; D gene ambiguous. CDR3 length equals 12 residues. Trimming took off 4 bases at V and 2 bases at J, with 5 bases between the two ends. The germline gives CDR1 SGHTA, CDR2 FQGTGA. Full variable domain (remainder filled in from reference TRBV7-3 and TRBJ1-2): GAGVSQTPSNKVTEKGKYVELRCDPISGHTALYWYRQSLGQGPEFLIYFQGTGAADDSGLPNDRFFAVRPEGSVSTLKIQRTERGDSAVYLCASSSLNYGYTFGSGTRLTVV.

The gene calls are TRBV28 and TRBJ2-3, with a possible D match to TRBD1 (5 bases). The germline V gene encodes CDR1 MDHEN and CDR2 SYDVKM. Trimming shortened V by 6 bases and J by 0 bases, and 13 bases separated the two germline ends. This CDR3 is 15 amino acids long. The CDR3 reads CASSDSSDSTDTQYF. In DNA form, the CDR3 reads TGTGCCAGCAGCGACAGTAGTGATAGCACAGATACGCAGTATTTT. Together with reference TRBV28 and TRBJ2-3, the CDR3 gives the full variable domain: DVKVTQSSRYLVKRTGEKVFLECVQDMDHENMFWYRQDPGLGLRLIYFSYDVKMKEKGDIPEGYSVSREKKERFSLILESASTNQTSMYLCASSDSSDSTDTQYFGPGTRLTVL.

This clone was seen just once. The chain employs TRBV3-1 (or the pseudogene TRBV3-2) and TRBJ1-3; D unclear. This CDR3 has 14 amino acids. Germline-derived CDR1 and CDR2 are LGHDT and YNNKEL (reference sequence). V lost 2 bases to trimming and J lost 4 bases, with 9 bases between them. The CDR3 reads CASSQPMEGNTIYF. CDR3 coding DNA: TGTGCCAGCAGCCAACCGATGGAGGGAAACACCATATATTTT.

The chain has TRBV15 and TRBJ2-4; 10 bases are a match to TRBD1. After removal of 3 bases from V and 5 bases from J, the junction contained 10 bases not matched to a gene. Germline-derived CDR1 and CDR2 are LNHNV and YYDKDF (reference sequence). The length of the CDR3 is 17 residues. CDR3 in DNA: TGTGCCACCAGCAGGCCCGGGACAGGGGTCGGGGAAAACATTCAGTACTTC. Its translation: CATSRPGTGVGENIQYF.

The chain employs TRBV10-1 and TRBJ1-1; TRBD1 agrees at 12 bases. Germline-derived CDR1 and CDR2 are WNHNN and SYGVQD (reference sequence). The junction had 1 base not matched to a gene; V was cut back by 6 bases and J by 8 bases. The CDR3 length is 12 residues. The CDR3 DNA sequence: TGCGCCAGCAGAGGGACAGGGGGCGAAGCTTTCTTT. Translated, it gives CASRGTGGEAFF.

As for this clone: The same CDR3 is also encoded by other DNA sequences in this sample. The CDR3 DNA is TGTGCCAGCAGTTTACTAGCGGGGGGCTACAATGAGCAGTTCTTC. Translation gives CASSLLAGGYNEQFF. The chain combines TRBV2 with TRBJ2-1; 12 nucleotides line up with TRBD2. The CDR3 has 15 residues. In germline, CDR1 is SNHLY, CDR2 FYNNEI. The J segment lost 3 bases and the V segment lost 5 bases, leaving 2 bases of the junction unmatched.

V is TRBV30 and J is TRBJ2-3, with 8 bases lining up with TRBD2. Unmatched junction bases numbered 7, after V lost 4 bases and J lost 4 bases. Germline lookup yields CDR1 GTSNPN and CDR2 SVGIG (reference sequence). CDR3 length: 14 amino acids. The CDR3 DNA reads as TGTGCCTGGAAATCCGCGGGGGGACCAGATACGCAGTATTTT. Translated, it gives CAWKSAGGPDTQYF.

V and J are TRBV7-9 and TRBJ2-3; the match to TRBD2 covers 9 bases. The trim removed 5 bases at V and 5 bases at J, leaving 8 bases unmatched. CDR3 length: 15 amino acids. CDR1 and CDR2 from the germline V gene are SEHNR and FQNEAQ (reference sequence). CDR3 sequence (DNA): TGTGCCAGCAGCCTGCGGGAGGGCCTCGGAGATACGCAGTATTTT. This codes for CASSLREGLGDTQYF.